The clone carrying this TCR beta chain was detected many times. Per germline, CDR1 KGHDR and CDR2 SFDVKD. The CDR3 extends over 13 amino acids. Trimming removed 7 bases from V and 4 bases from J, with 10 bases in between. The entry originates in a study of breast tumors, draining lymph nodes, adjacent tissues. Axillary draining lymph nodes of breast cancer patients supplied the node samples. MiXCR was run by TCRdb on the multiplex PCR reads, yielding one entry per CDR3 protein. The sample includes some 250,000 distinct CDR3 sequences, nearly 35% of them seen just once. The material sequenced was axillary lymph node tissue. The TCR comes from a female donor with breast cancer. Some clones in this sample may be carry-over from other donors' samples. The chain carries TRBV24-1 and TRBJ1-5, with D possibly matching TRBD1 (6 bases). The CDR3 region is CATSGTPNQPQHF. In nucleotides, the CDR3 is TGTGCCACCAGCGGGACACCTAATCAGCCCCAGCATTTT.